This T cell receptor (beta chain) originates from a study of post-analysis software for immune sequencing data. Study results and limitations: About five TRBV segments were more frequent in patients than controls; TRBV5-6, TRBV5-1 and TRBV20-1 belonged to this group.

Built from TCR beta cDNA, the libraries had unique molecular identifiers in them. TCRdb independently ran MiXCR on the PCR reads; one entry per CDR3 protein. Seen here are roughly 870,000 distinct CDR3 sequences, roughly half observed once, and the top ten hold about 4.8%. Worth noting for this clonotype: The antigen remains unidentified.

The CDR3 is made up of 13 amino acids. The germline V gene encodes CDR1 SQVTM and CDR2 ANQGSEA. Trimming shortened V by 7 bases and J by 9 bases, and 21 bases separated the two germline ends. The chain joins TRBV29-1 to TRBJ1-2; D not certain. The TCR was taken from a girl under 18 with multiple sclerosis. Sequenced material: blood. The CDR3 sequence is CSAFPGGASSYTF. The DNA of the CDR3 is TGCAGCGCGTTTCCGGGAGGCGCGAGTAGCTACACCTTC.